Below, 21 T cell receptor beta chains from the same sample are listed, as sequenced in a study of T cell responses to AZD1222 COVID-19 vaccine. Produced via immunoSEQ multiplex PCR; TCRdb's table is partial and in-frame only. The sample has about 130,000 clones; 90% are singletons. Sample: peripheral blood, taken on day 0 of AZD1222 vaccination. The receptors stem from an adult in good health.

This rearrangement joins TRBV11-3 to TRBJ1-6; D ambiguous. The V end was cut by 1 base, the J end by 6 bases, with 13 bases between. Per the germline V gene, CDR1 is SGHNT and CDR2 is YENEEA. CDR3 size: 16 residues. The CDR3 loop reads CASSLAPSQTNSPLHF. The CDR3 DNA follows: TGTGCCAGCAGCTTAGCCCCGTCACAGACTAATTCACCCCTCCACTTT.

The chain uses TRBV9 and TRBJ1-5; possibly TRBD1 for D (5 bases). V lost 0 bases, J lost 1 base, and 23 bases lay in between. Germline V lookup: CDR1 SGDLS, CDR2 YYNGEE. The CDR3 is 20 amino acids. CDR3 DNA sequence: TGTGCCAGCAGCGTAGTGGAGGTAGGAGCTAAGGGGAAGAGCAATCAGCCCCAGCATTTT. Its translation: CASSVVEVGAKGKSNQPQHF.

V usage is TRBV27 and J usage is TRBJ1-2; TRBD1 matches at 9 bases. The J segment lost 2 bases and the V segment lost 5 bases, leaving 6 bases of the junction unmatched. CDR1 is MNHEY, CDR2 SMNVEV, per germline (reference sequence). The length of the CDR3 is 15 residues. CDR3 amino acids: CASSILGTGNYGYTF. CDR3 coding DNA: TGTGCCAGCAGTATACTCGGGACAGGGAACTATGGCTACACCTTC.

The genes are TRBV11-2 and TRBJ1-5; D is perhaps TRBD1 (6 bases). The CDR3 has 12 amino acids. Trimming pared 5 bases from V and 4 bases from J, leaving 6 bases between. In germline, CDR1 is SGHAT, CDR2 FQNNGV. The CDR3 is CASSQGNQPQHF. The CDR3 nucleotides are TGTGCCAGCAGCCAGGGGAATCAGCCCCAGCATTTT.

The chain recombines TRBV7-6 with TRBJ1-6; 8 bases match TRBD1. J gave up 7 bases and V 2 bases, and 13 bases lay outside the gene matches. The CDR3 consists of 18 residues. The germline CDR1 and CDR2 sequences are SGHVS and FNYEAQ. CDR3 protein: CASSLYAGRTGKNSPLHF. The DNA for the CDR3 is TGTGCCAGCAGCTTATACGCGGGGAGGACAGGGAAAAATTCACCCCTCCACTTT.

The chain employs TRBV29-1 and TRBJ2-1; D tentatively fits TRBD1 or TRBD2 (5 bases each). V was cut by 4 bases and J by 5 bases, with 6 bases left in between. Germline CDR1 and CDR2: SQVTM and ANQGSEA. This CDR3 contains 11 residues. This chain's CDR3 is CSVGDHNEQFF. CDR3 nucleotides: TGCAGCGTTGGGGACCACAATGAGCAGTTCTTC.

This rearrangement joins TRBV5-4 to TRBJ2-4; D call uncertain. The CDR3 runs to 12 residues. V was pared by 4 bases and J by 8 bases, with 10 bases between. Germline CDR1 and CDR2: SGHNT and YYREEE (reference sequence). The CDR3 here is CASSPLGDIQYF. The DNA for the CDR3 is TGTGCCAGCAGCCCGCTCGGTGACATTCAGTACTTC.

The chain carries TRBV6-1 and TRBJ1-1; unclear D gene. CDR3 length: 13 amino acids. The V gene lost 2 bases and the J gene lost 5 bases, with 9 bases spanning the gap. The germline V gene has CDR1 MNHNS and CDR2 SASEGT. For the CDR3, the DNA is TGTGCCAGCAGTGAATTACCGGGGACTGAAGCTTTCTTT. It yields the protein CASSELPGTEAFF.

The chain is built from TRBV7-9 and TRBJ2-5; D gene ambiguous. V lost 1 base and J 9 bases, leaving 9 bases between the germline ends. The V gene's germline CDR1 is SEHNR and CDR2 FQNEAQ (reference sequence). The CDR3 loop spans 12 amino acids. CDR3 amino acids: CASSLVDGPQYF. CDR3 nucleotides: TGTGCCAGCAGCTTAGTAGACGGGCCCCAGTACTTC.

The chain has TRBV3-1 (or the pseudogene TRBV3-2) and TRBJ2-5; 7 nucleotides match TRBD2. This CDR3 has 21 residues. V trimming: 1 base; J trimming: 3 bases; junction bases outside the gene matches: 23. Germline values: CDR1 LGHDT, CDR2 YNNKEL (reference sequence). CDR3 sequence reads: CASSQGQLQRVRGVLEETQYF. The DNA of the CDR3 is TGTGCCAGCAGCCAAGGACAATTACAACGTGTACGGGGGGTATTGGAAGAGACCCAGTACTTC.

The chain recombines TRBV6-5 with TRBJ2-1, with 7 bases identical to TRBD2. This CDR3 has 12 amino acids. V dropped 7 bases and J dropped 5; count of bases not matched to a gene: 2. CDR1 is MNHEY and CDR2 is SVGAGI in the germline V gene. The CDR3 nucleotides read TGTGCCAGCACCAGCGGGGACAATGAGCAGTTCTTC. Protein: CASTSGDNEQFF.

The CDR3 region has the DNA TGTGCCAGCAGTTACTCGATCCCCCATCGGAGTAGCAATCAGCCCCAGCATTTT. As protein: CASSYSIPHRSSNQPQHF. This rearrangement joins TRBV6-2 or TRBV6-3 to TRBJ1-5, with no clear D. Between the trimmed V and J ends, which lost 0 bases and 0 bases, there was a span of 15 bases. The CDR3 runs to 18 residues. Germline V gene sequence: CDR1 MNHEY, CDR2 SVGEGT.

This chain joins TRBV19 and TRBJ1-5; no clear D. The CDR3 covers 14 residues. CDR1 LNHDA and CDR2 SQIVND come from the germline V gene (reference sequence). The V gene lost 7 bases and the J gene lost 7 bases, with 17 bases spanning the gap. The CDR3 DNA is TGTGCCAGTACCTTGGCCCATCTGGAACAGCCCCAGCATTTT. Its protein product is CASTLAHLEQPQHF.

This clone was seen once. The J gene is TRBJ2-2, the V gene TRBV5-1; D might be TRBD1 or TRBD2, each matching 5 bases. The ends were cut back, 6 bases at V and 0 bases at J, with 12 bases in the middle. The CDR3 consists of 15 residues. CDR1 is SGHRS, CDR2 YFSETQ, per germline. This CDR3 reads CASITGTTNTGELFF. DNA of the CDR3: TGCGCCAGCATCACCGGGACCACGAACACCGGGGAGCTGTTTTTT.

The chain joins TRBV7-2 to TRBJ1-2; 8 positions match TRBD1. Germline assignment: CDR1 SGHTA and CDR2 FQGNSA. The CDR3 contains 14 residues. The V gene end was trimmed by 3 bases and the J gene end by 8 bases; junction bases not matched to a gene: 8. The CDR3 here is CASSFGTGARGYTF. The CDR3, as DNA: TGTGCCAGCAGCTTTGGGACAGGCGCTAGAGGCTACACCTTC. Variable domain in full (rest from reference TRBV7-2 and TRBJ1-2): GAGVSQSPSNKVTEKGKDVELRCDPISGHTALYWYRQSLGQGLEFLIYFQGNSAPDKSGLPSDRFSAERTGGSVSTLTIQRTQQEDSAVYLCASSFGTGARGYTFGSGTRLTVV.

The rearrangement links TRBV29-1 to TRBJ1-1; TRBD1 is a possible D gene (5 bases). This CDR3 spans 12 amino acids. Germline values: CDR1 SQVTM, CDR2 ANQGSEA. Deletions cut 4 bases from V and 11 bases from J, with 17 bases between. In DNA form, the CDR3 reads TGCAGCGTTGGGATCGGGGGAGAGGGCGCTTTCTTT. Translation gives CSVGIGGEGAFF. The full variable domain, with the rest looked up from reference TRBV29-1 and TRBJ1-1, is SAVISQKPSRDICQRGTSLTIQCQVDSQVTMMFWYRQQPGQSLTLIATANQGSEATYESGFVIDKFPISRPNLTFSTLTVSNMSPEDSSIYLCSVGIGGEGAFFGQGTRLTVV.

The chain carries TRBV24-1 and TRBJ2-2; no definite D call. V was clipped by 4 bases and J by 4 bases, with 15 bases between them. Germline-derived CDR1 and CDR2 are KGHDR and SFDVKD. The length of the CDR3 is 16 residues. The CDR3 nucleotides read TGTGCCACCAGTGACCACTCACGGCAGGCCACCGGGGAGCTGTTTTTT. Its translation: CATSDHSRQATGELFF.

The chain uses TRBV7-2 and TRBJ2-5, with a tentative D call TRBD1 (6 bases). CDR3 size: 19 residues. CDR1 is SGHTA, CDR2 FQGNSA, per germline. V lost 5 bases to trimming and J lost 5 bases, with 30 bases between them. CDR3 DNA sequence: TGTGCCAGCAGCCCACGACGAGGTAGAAATAGGGGGTTTCGGGAGACCCAGTACTTC. It is translated as CASSPRRGRNRGFRETQYF.

V is TRBV10-3 and J is TRBJ1-3; D possibly corresponds to TRBD1 (6 bases). The CDR3 has 14 residues. The germline V gene encodes CDR1 ENHRY and CDR2 SYGVKD. V dropped 6 bases and J dropped 1 base, with 10 bases sitting between them. The CDR3 loop is CAISVQGSGNTIYF. The DNA of the CDR3 is TGTGCCATCAGCGTACAGGGTTCTGGAAACACCATATATTTT.

J is TRBJ1-4 and V is TRBV19; 9 bases are a match to TRBD1. The ends lost 5 bases at V and 6 bases at J; junction bases unmatched: 4. Per the germline V gene, CDR1 is LNHDA and CDR2 is SQIVND (reference sequence). The CDR3 spans 14 residues. CDR3 sequence reads: CASSDGTGYEKLFF. CDR3 DNA sequence: TGTGCCAGTAGTGACGGGACAGGGTATGAAAAACTGTTTTTT.

The J gene is TRBJ2-1, the V gene TRBV4-3; D remains unclear. Deletions cut 0 bases from V and 0 bases from J, with 12 bases between. Germline lookup yields CDR1 LGHNA and CDR2 YSLEER. This CDR3 is built from 17 residues. The CDR3 sequence: CASSQDPIQSSYNEQFF. The CDR3 bases are TGCGCCAGCAGCCAAGATCCGATCCAGAGCTCCTACAATGAGCAGTTCTTC.